Reported below is one T cell receptor (beta chain). This receptor's antigen is unknown. No base qualities exist here, and no much larger clone lies one base off it. Interpreted using the paper, the time point label stands for: cycle 4 day 1 (C4D1), after around six weeks of nivolumab. Every trial patient had relapsed following autologous stem cell transplantation, and prior brentuximab vedotin exposure was what differed among cohorts A, B and C. The trial cohort was composed of 56 patients with relapsed/refractory classical Hodgkin lymphoma, for whom complete response, partial response or progressive disease was recorded as best overall response. Trial patients were treated with single-agent nivolumab in the multi-cohort phase II CheckMate 205 trial. Best overall response was determined by an independent review committee according to the 2007 International Working Group response criteria. Trial PBMCs were collected just before the start of nivolumab (C1D1) and during therapy at cycle 2 day 1 and cycle 4 day 1. Peripheral blood was collected in 8 mL Vacutainer Cell Preparation Tubes, from which PBMCs were isolated by centrifugation and then cryopreserved.

This sample is part of a study of PD-1 blockade in classical Hodgkin lymphoma (dated by TCRdb to 2018 to 2020). In terms of the full investigation: Nivolumab dosing was 3 mg/kg intravenously every 2 weeks, continuing until either disease progression or unacceptable toxicity. The study used CyTOF and TCR beta sequencing to define a peripheral blood immune signature of response to PD-1 blockade in classical Hodgkin lymphoma.

The paper's findings and limits, for the study overall: Lower diversity was observed in patients in whom nivolumab was started less than 1 year after ASCT, and these patients were excluded from later analyses so that confounding by immune reconstitution would be avoided. Newly diagnosed patients were reported to have lower baseline TCR diversity than healthy donors, and relapsed/refractory patients were reported to have lower baseline TCR diversity still. By C4D1, a significant rise was seen in CD4+ TCR diversity but not in CD8+ TCR diversity (p=0.0027 vs p=0.16), and the rise was most apparent among complete responders (p=0.02). Trial patients achieving complete response had baseline diversity similar to newly diagnosed patients, whereas partial responders and progressors had significantly lower diversity. The study was limited to a single clinical trial cohort, and causes of repertoire differences, possibly disease activity or prior therapy, remained undefined.

From the cysteine through the phenylalanine, the CDR3 covers 16 amino acids. Just the 48-base CDR3 DNA is kept, in frame starting at base 1. CDR1 and CDR2 were assigned from the germline V gene as SGDLS and YYNGEE. Germline trimming amounts to 4 bases on V and 1 base on J, with 8 as the count of junction bases outside the gene matches. The Qiagen DNeasy kit was used to extract genomic DNA both from unsorted PBMCs and from the negatively selected CD4+ and CD8+ fractions. TCR beta CDR3 regions were subjected to amplification by immunoSEQ multiplex PCR with primers that anneal to V and J segments. A synthetic immune receptor repertoire was used to minimize amplification bias, and remaining bias was computationally removed after sequencing. Turning to the authors' computational methods: Custom Python scripts were used to quantify repertoire diversity as the Shannon entropy index. Unsorted, CD4+ and CD8+ repertoires were analyzed separately, except in combined analyses where CD4+ and CD8+ sequences were merged in silico. Clonal expansion was defined as at least a 2-fold frequency increase after treatment relative to C1D1, with a pseudocount of 0.5 for undetected baseline clones. Singleton clones were defined as clones with 0 or 1 copy at C1D1, and non-singleton clones were defined as clones with 2 or more copies. Clones expanded in unsorted samples were assigned a CD4+, CD8+ or unknown annotation through matching of protein sequences in sorted samples from the same patient. Wilcoxon tests were applied to paired samples to test diversity changes from C1D1 to C4D1. Drawn from immuneACCESS, this table holds only the in-frame rearrangements with V and J called that TCRdb kept. Clones are partly lost; checked studies trace under half to an unresolved V gene and leave the rest unexplained. V, J and clone size derive from that table, while D and trimming were established from the DNA sequence. A total of some 90,000 clones appear in this sample, about 77% of them only once. The ten biggest clones cover approximately 9% of the sample.

This sample comprised peripheral blood mononuclear cells (PBMCs), obtained before the fourth cycle of nivolumab. The TCR originated in a human donor with classical Hodgkin lymphoma. This chain joins TRBV9 to TRBJ2-3, with 8 central nucleotides matching TRBD2. The DNA sequence follows: TGTGCCAGCAGCCCCCGGGGGGGAGGGGGCACAGATACGCAGTATTTT. Its protein product is CASSPRGGGGTDTQYF.